These 27 T cell receptor beta chains share one sample of origin, sequenced in a study of cytomegalovirus exposure and HLA in healthy donors. Sequenced by immunoSEQ multiplex PCR; TCRdb stores in-frame clones only, minus some. Of a few hundred thousand clones in the sample, 80% to 95% were seen once. The material sequenced was PBMCs. Receptors originate from a woman in her late teens or twenties in good health and CMV-seronegative.

The chain is built from TRBV6-1 and TRBJ1-1; no definite D call. Germline V CDR1 and CDR2: MNHNS, SASEGT. The CDR3 has 13 residues. Trimming stripped 10 bases from V and 3 bases from J, with 15 bases between. CDR3 sequence reads: CANGRELDTEAFF. The CDR3 coding sequence is TGTGCCAACGGACGGGAGTTGGACACTGAAGCTTTCTTT.

The chain is built from TRBV4-1 and TRBJ2-1; D perhaps matches TRBD2 (6 bases). CDR1 and CDR2 (germline): MGHRA, YSYEKL. The CDR3 is made up of 13 amino acids. Trimming stripped 5 bases from V and 4 bases from J, with 9 bases between. As DNA, the CDR3 is TGCGCCAGCAGCGACGGGACTTACAATGAGCAGTTCTTC. Translated, it gives CASSDGTYNEQFF.

This sequence joins TRBV6-5 and TRBJ2-1; 7 nucleotides line up with TRBD1. The germline gives CDR1 MNHEY, CDR2 SVGAGI. This CDR3 contains 15 residues. Trimming at V came to 5 bases and at J to 9 bases, leaving 13 bases not matched to a gene. The CDR3 loop reads CASSAPQTGRSEQFF. The CDR3, as DNA: TGTGCCAGCAGTGCTCCCCAGACAGGGCGGAGTGAGCAGTTCTTC.

The rearrangement links TRBV30 to TRBJ2-1; 12 nucleotides align to TRBD2. V dropped 1 base and J dropped 6; count of bases not matched to a gene: 4. Germline CDR1 GTSNPN, CDR2 SVGIG (reference sequence). The CDR3 has 15 residues. In DNA, the CDR3 is TGTGCCTGGAGTGCCGGGACTAGCGGGCCCAATGAGCAGTTCTTC. Translation gives CAWSAGTSGPNEQFF.

Concerning this clone: The sample has other DNA sequences that encode this CDR3 too. This chain connects TRBV5-6 to TRBJ2-7; D may be TRBD2 (5 bases). V lost 0 bases to trimming and J lost 7 bases, with 8 bases between them. Per germline, CDR1 SGHDT and CDR2 YYEEEE. The CDR3 loop spans 12 amino acids. The CDR3 nucleotides are TGTGCCAGCAGCTTGGGTGGCGGGGAGCAGTACTTC. Its translation is CASSLGGGEQYF.

V and J are TRBV4-2 and TRBJ2-7, with 9 bases identical to TRBD2. The V segment lost 4 bases and the J segment 0 bases; nucleotides outside the gene matches: 10. This CDR3 comprises 17 residues. CDR1 is LGHNA, CDR2 YNFKEQ, per germline. The DNA for the CDR3 is TGTGCCAGCAGCCGAACTAGCGGGTTAACTCTCTCCTACGAGCAGTACTTC. It is translated as CASSRTSGLTLSYEQYF.

The chain recombines TRBV15 with TRBJ1-1; 7 bases map to TRBD1. The germline V gene has CDR1 LNHNV and CDR2 YYDKDF (reference sequence). The CDR3 length is 16 residues. The J segment lost 0 bases and the V segment lost 4 bases, leaving 8 bases of the junction unmatched. CDR3 DNA sequence: TGTGCCACCAGCACGCAGGACAGGCCACTGAACACTGAAGCTTTCTTT. Residues: CATSTQDRPLNTEAFF.

The rearrangement joins TRBV2 to TRBJ1-2; unclear D gene. With 4 bases removed from V and 4 bases from J, the gap between germline ends came to 13 bases. The CDR3 sequence is 14 residues long. Germline lookup yields CDR1 SNHLY and CDR2 FYNNEI. The CDR3 here is CASSVGRLGYGYTF. DNA of the CDR3: TGTGCCAGCAGTGTTGGGAGACTGGGCTATGGCTACACCTTC.

The gene calls are TRBV27 and TRBJ2-7; 10 bases are a match to TRBD1. This CDR3 contains 15 residues. The germline gives CDR1 MNHEY, CDR2 SMNVEV (reference sequence). V lost 0 bases to trimming and J lost 5 bases; unmatched junction nucleotides: 4. CDR3 amino acids: CASSLSRQGAHEQYF. The DNA for the CDR3 is TGTGCCAGCAGTTTATCCCGACAGGGGGCCCACGAGCAGTACTTC.

CDR3 nucleotide sequence: TGTGCCAGCAGCTTACCCGACAGGTCACTGTTTTTT. Translation: CASSLPDRSLFF. This sequence joins TRBV7-9 and TRBJ1-4; weak D call: TRBD1 (6 bases). The CDR3 length is 12 residues. The V end was cut by 2 bases, the J end by 13 bases, with 11 bases between. The germline CDR1 and CDR2 sequences are SEHNR and FQNEAQ (reference sequence).

The chain joins TRBV6-5 to TRBJ2-1, with TRBD2 matching over 7 bases. The CDR3 sequence is 14 residues long. From germline, CDR1 is MNHEY and CDR2 SVGAGI. V lost 0 bases and J lost 5; bases outside the gene matches: 1. The DNA for the CDR3 is TGTGCCAGCAGTTACTCCCTAGCGGACAATGAGCAGTTCTTC. Its protein is CASSYSLADNEQFF.

The chain uses TRBV30 and TRBJ2-1, with TRBD2 matching over 7 bases. V was pared by 4 bases and J by 0 bases, with 3 bases of the junction left unmatched. This CDR3 comprises 14 residues. The germline V gene encodes CDR1 GTSNPN and CDR2 SVGIG (reference sequence). DNA of the CDR3: TGTGCCTGGAAGGGCGGGAGCTCCTACAATGAGCAGTTCTTC. The encoded protein is CAWKGGSSYNEQFF.

The chain couples TRBV13 to TRBJ2-2, with TRBD2 matching over 12 bases. The germline gives CDR1 PRHDT, CDR2 FYEKMQ (reference sequence). V shed 4 bases, J shed 6 bases, and the junction held 12 bases outside the gene matches. The CDR3 sequence is 18 residues long. This CDR3 reads CASSSALLAGGLAGELFF. CDR3 coding DNA: TGTGCCAGCAGCTCCGCTTTGCTAGCGGGAGGGCTTGCCGGGGAGCTGTTTTTT.

In DNA form, the CDR3 reads TGCGCCAGCAGCCAGGTTAATGACAGGGATCAGCCCCAGCATTTT. This sequence encodes CASSQVNDRDQPQHF. This sequence joins TRBV4-1 and TRBJ1-5; 7 nucleotides agree with TRBD1. This CDR3 is built from 15 residues. Per the germline V gene, CDR1 is MGHRA and CDR2 is YSYEKL. V lost 3 bases and J lost 5; bases outside the gene matches: 7.

V gene TRBV19 combines with J gene TRBJ2-6, with D tentatively TRBD1 (6 bases). Trimming shortened V by 5 bases and J by 2 bases, and 16 bases separated the two germline ends. Germline V gene sequence: CDR1 LNHDA, CDR2 SQIVND (reference sequence). The CDR3 runs 17 residues. CDR3 DNA: TGTGCCAGTAGTGCCGGGCATTCAGGGGCTGGGGCCAACGTCCTGACTTTC. Its protein product is CASSAGHSGAGANVLTF.

This chain joins TRBV30 and TRBJ2-1; maybe TRBD2 (5 bases). This CDR3 is built from 15 residues. V lost 3 bases, J lost 0 bases, and 12 bases lay in between. The germline V gene encodes CDR1 GTSNPN and CDR2 SVGIG (reference sequence). DNA for the CDR3: TGTGCCTGGAGCGGCGGGTTCAGCTCCTACAATGAGCAGTTCTTC. The encoded protein is CAWSGGFSSYNEQFF. Full variable domain (outside the CDR3, taken from reference TRBV30 and TRBJ2-1): SQTIHQWPATLVQPVGSPLSLECTVEGTSNPNLYWYRQAAGRGLQLLFYSVGIGQISSEVPQNLSASRPQDRQFILSSKKLLLSDSGFYLCAWSGGFSSYNEQFFGPGTRLTVL.

This sequence joins TRBV12-5 and TRBJ2-2, with TRBD2 as a possible D gene (6 bases). Trimming pared 1 base from V and 0 bases from J, leaving 15 bases between. The CDR3 has 18 residues. Per germline, CDR1 LGHNT and CDR2 FRNRAP. The CDR3 DNA is TGTGCTAGTGGTTTGGCTACATCAGCGGGCGCGAACACCGGGGAGCTGTTTTTT. Amino acid sequence: CASGLATSAGANTGELFF.

The chain links TRBV27 to TRBJ2-1; 11 positions match TRBD2. CDR1 is MNHEY and CDR2 is SMNVEV in the germline V gene (reference sequence). With V trimmed by 6 bases and J by 10 bases, 5 bases remained unmatched. This CDR3 is built from 13 residues. CDR3 sequence (DNA): TGTGCCAGCAGACTAGCGGGAGTGAGCGAGCAGTTCTTC. Its protein is CASRLAGVSEQFF.

V usage is TRBV5-1 and J usage is TRBJ2-3; weak D call: TRBD2 (5 bases). The CDR3 has 15 residues. Trimming removed 0 bases from V and 1 base from J, with 9 bases in between. CDR1 and CDR2 (germline): SGHRS, YFSETQ. The chain's CDR3 is CASSLDSARTDTQYF. CDR3 DNA sequence: TGCGCCAGCAGCTTGGATAGCGCACGCACAGATACGCAGTATTTT.

The rearrangement uses TRBV2 and TRBJ1-1; D remains ambiguous. The V and J ends lost 1 base and 2 bases respectively, with 8 bases between them. Germline CDR1 and CDR2: SNHLY and FYNNEI. The CDR3 is 14 amino acids. The CDR3 loop reads CASSEVRINTEAFF. The CDR3 bases are TGTGCCAGCAGTGAAGTCAGAATCAACACTGAAGCTTTCTTT.

This clone was seen a few times. J is TRBJ1-2 and V is TRBV7-2, with 7 bases lining up with TRBD1. The CDR3 loop spans 15 amino acids. Germline CDR1 SGHTA, CDR2 FQGNSA. J gave up 3 bases and V 5 bases, and 9 bases lay outside the gene matches. CDR3 region: CASSVSTGTDYGYTF. The CDR3, as DNA: TGTGCCAGCAGCGTCAGTACCGGGACAGACTATGGCTACACCTTC. Complete variable domain (other parts from reference TRBV7-2 and TRBJ1-2): GAGVSQSPSNKVTEKGKDVELRCDPISGHTALYWYRQSLGQGLEFLIYFQGNSAPDKSGLPSDRFSAERTGGSVSTLTIQRTQQEDSAVYLCASSVSTGTDYGYTFGSGTRLTVV.

This clone was seen a few times. The V gene is TRBV18, the J gene TRBJ1-2; TRBD1 matches at 8 bases. Trimming removed 6 bases from V and 11 bases from J; junction bases left unmatched: 5. CDR1 is KGHSH and CDR2 is LQKENI in the germline V gene. CDR3 length: 11 residues. The CDR3: CASSDRARYTF. The CDR3 region has the DNA TGTGCCAGCTCGGACAGGGCTAGGTACACCTTC.

This clone was counted between two and nine times. The chain is built from TRBV7-9 and TRBJ2-2, with 8 bases lining up with TRBD1. There are 15 residues in the CDR3. Germline-derived CDR1 and CDR2 are SEHNR and FQNEAQ (reference sequence). V lost 5 bases and J lost 8; bases outside the gene matches: 10. CDR3 sequence: CASSPDRAAAGELFF. The CDR3 nucleotides are TGTGCCAGCAGCCCGGACAGGGCGGCTGCGGGGGAGCTGTTTTTT. The variable domain in full, completed from reference TRBV7-9 and TRBJ2-2, reads DTGVSQNPRHKITKRGQNVTFRCDPISEHNRLYWYRQTLGQGPEFLTYFQNEAQLEKSRLLSDRFSAERPKGSFSTLEIQRTEQGDSAMYLCASSPDRAAAGELFFGEGSRLTVL.

In nucleotides, the CDR3 is TGTGCCAGTAGTATAGCGAACAGGCCCTATGGCTACACCTTC. Its translation: CASSIANRPYGYTF. This chain joins TRBV19 and TRBJ1-2; possibly TRBD1 for D (5 bases). The germline V and J ends were trimmed by 1 base and 4 bases, with 10 bases remaining between them. The CDR3 extends over 14 amino acids. Germline V lookup: CDR1 LNHDA, CDR2 SQIVND (reference sequence).

The gene calls are TRBV19 and TRBJ2-7; TRBD2 is a possible D gene (6 bases). Germline V gives CDR1 LNHDA, CDR2 SQIVND (reference sequence). Trimming took 4 bases from V and 2 from J, leaving 9 bases between them. This CDR3 region has 13 residues. CDR3 nucleotide sequence: TGTGCCAGTAGTACGGGAGCTACCTACGAGCAGTACTTC. Translation: CASSTGATYEQYF.

This sequence joins TRBV5-1 and TRBJ1-1; the D gene is possibly TRBD1 (6 bases). CDR1 SGHRS and CDR2 YFSETQ come from the germline V gene. The CDR3 is 14 amino acids. The V end was cut by 2 bases, the J end by 1 base, with 9 bases between. CDR3 sequence: CASSFQGPNTEAFF. The CDR3 DNA reads as TGCGCCAGCAGCTTCCAGGGGCCGAACACTGAAGCTTTCTTT.

The rearrangement uses TRBV5-6 and TRBJ1-5; TRBD1 matches at 9 bases. Unmatched junction bases numbered 6, after V lost 3 bases and J lost 2 bases. The CDR3 length is 16 residues. CDR1 SGHDT and CDR2 YYEEEE come from the germline V gene. CDR3 nucleotides: TGTGCCAGCAGCTCAAAGGACAGGGGCGGCAATCAGCCCCAGCATTTT. This translates into CASSSKDRGGNQPQHF. The full variable domain, its missing parts supplied by reference TRBV5-6 and TRBJ1-5, is DAGVTQSPTHLIKTRGQQVTLRCSPKSGHDTVSWYQQALGQGPQFIFQYYEEEERQRGNFPDRFSGHQFPNYSSELNVNALLLGDSALYLCASSSKDRGGNQPQHFGDGTRLSIL.